A single sample is the source of the 5 T cell receptor beta chains below, sequenced in a study of regulatory T cells in long-lasting Graves disease. Indicated time point: newly diagnosed GD, antithyroid drugs for less than 3 months. PBMC-derived RNA was used for the TCR library. With iRepertoire HTBI primers and Arm-PCR of CDR3 regions, TCR beta libraries were built. TCRdb called the multiplex PCR reads again in MiXCR, with one record for every CDR3 protein. The sample gives 350,000 to 550,000 distinct CDR3 sequences, about 16% of which show up once; around 23% is in the top ten. The sample was also reused in another study, on T cells in Graves' hyperthyroidism and ophthalmopathy.

The sequences come from peripheral blood mononuclear cells (PBMCs), collected at new diagnosis, from a patient treated with antithyroid drugs. The receptors stem from a woman younger than 30 with Graves disease.

By share, this clonotype ranks as medium-sized. The genes are TRBV7-2 and TRBJ2-7, with 11 bases aligning to TRBD2. Trimming cost V 4 bases and J 2 bases; bases outside gene matches: 4. Germline assignment: CDR1 SGHTA and CDR2 FQGNSA. The CDR3 is made up of 15 amino acids. CDR3 bases: TGTGCCAGCAGCTCCACTAGCGGGAGAACCTACGAGCAGTACTTC. It encodes CASSSTSGRTYEQYF.

Remarks on this clonotype: A much larger clone differs by one base, so this may be a read error. V gene TRBV10-3 combines with J gene TRBJ2-7, with a weak D call TRBD2 (5 bases). V lost 4 bases to trimming and J lost 6 bases, with 10 bases between them. The CDR3 spans 12 residues. The germline CDR1 and CDR2 sequences are ENHRY and SYGVKD. The CDR3 region is CAISVRASEQYF. Written as DNA, the CDR3 is TGTGCCATCAGTGTGAGGGCCTCCGAGCAGTACTTC.

The J gene is TRBJ2-1, the V gene TRBV6-1; D perhaps matches TRBD1 (5 bases). Trimming removed 1 base at V and 0 bases at J, with 10 bases between. The CDR3 contains 16 residues. Germline loops: CDR1 MNHNS, CDR2 SASEGT. Here the CDR3 DNA reads TGTGCCAGCAGTGAAGGGGGCTATAGCTCCTACAATGAGCAGTTCTTC. Its protein product is CASSEGGYSSYNEQFF.

This clonotype was seen many times. The chain is built from TRBV3-1 and TRBJ1-1; unclear D gene. CDR1 and CDR2 (germline): LGHDT, YNNKEL (reference sequence). The CDR3 has 12 residues. Trimming left V 4 bases short and J 7 bases short, with 10 bases between. This chain's CDR3 is CASSLGRNEAFF. The CDR3 coding sequence is TGTGCCAGCAGCCTCGGGAGGAATGAAGCTTTCTTT.

V gene TRBV13 combines with J gene TRBJ1-1, with TRBD1 matching 8 bases. The CDR3 has 15 residues. Germline CDR1 PRHDT, CDR2 FYEKMQ (reference sequence). V shed 5 bases and J 1 base; nucleotides not matched to a gene: 6. CDR3 region: CASSPQGQANTEAFF. CDR3 nucleotides: TGTGCCAGCAGCCCCCAGGGACAGGCGAACACTGAAGCTTTCTTT.